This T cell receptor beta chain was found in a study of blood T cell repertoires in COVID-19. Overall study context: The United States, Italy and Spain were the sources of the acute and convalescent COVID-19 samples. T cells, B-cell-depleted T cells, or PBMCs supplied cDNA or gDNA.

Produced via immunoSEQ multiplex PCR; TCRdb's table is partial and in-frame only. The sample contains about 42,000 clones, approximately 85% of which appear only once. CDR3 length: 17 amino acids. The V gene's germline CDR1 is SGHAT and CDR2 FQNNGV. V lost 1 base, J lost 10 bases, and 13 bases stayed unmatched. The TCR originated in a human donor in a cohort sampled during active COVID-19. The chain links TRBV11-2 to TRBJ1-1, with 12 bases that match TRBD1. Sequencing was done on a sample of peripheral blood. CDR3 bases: TGTGCCAGCAGCTTAGGAGGGACAGGGGGCGTGTGGGGTCGAGCTTTCTTT. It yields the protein CASSLGGTGGVWGRAFF.